The entry below describes one T cell receptor beta chain. The target antigen is unknown. Because the CDR3's place on the DNA is in doubt, the DNA is left out and the CDR3 is given as listed by TCRdb. TCRdb called the reads again in MiXCR, with one record for every CDR3 protein. The data hold some 110,000 distinct CDR3 sequences, with roughly a third observed a single time. The CDR3 comprises 13 residues, both ends counted. Germline lookup yields CDR1 ENHRY and CDR2 SYGVKD. The data stem from a study of T cell repertoires in cytomegalovirus infection. The overall study: Researchers turned to recently identified HLA-C-restricted CMV epitopes as well as well-studied HLA-B-restricted ones. Matching HLA type, along with CMV infection, was indicated by public TCR beta signatures.

The study's findings and limits: Ex vivo responses were dominated by HLA-C-restricted CMV-specific TCR beta clonotypes. Cumulative public TCR beta family frequency identified CMV carriers with the relevant HLA.

The clonotype comes from a human donor in good health (CMV status not recorded). Some clones in this sample may be carry-over from other donors' samples. Sequencing was performed on CD8+ T cells from cultured PBMCs, taken from culture after CMV antigen stimulation. The chain uses TRBV10-3 and TRBJ2-4; the table calls TRBD1, which could not be checked here. CDR3 sequence: CAISVGVGPGSYF.